The 26 T cell receptor beta chains given below trace back to one sample, sequenced in a study of T cell responses to AZD1222 COVID-19 vaccine. Generated by immunoSEQ multiplex PCR, the TCRdb table keeps only in-frame clones and is missing some. The sample has roughly 80,000 clones; just over 90% are singletons. The sample here was peripheral blood, taken 28 days after the second AZD1222 dose. Every receptor here comes from an adult who received the AZD1222 COVID-19 vaccine.

There are a few counts of this clone. The rearrangement links TRBV7-8 to TRBJ2-2; TRBD1 or TRBD2 may be the D gene (5 bases each). Germline CDR1 is SGHVS and CDR2 is FQNEAQ. The CDR3 extends over 15 amino acids. With 7 bases removed from V and 4 bases from J, the gap between germline ends came to 16 bases. The CDR3 bases are TGTGCCAGCACCCAGCCGGGACGTTCCACCGGGGAGCTGTTTTTT. Amino acids: CASTQPGRSTGELFF.

This sequence joins TRBV7-3 and TRBJ1-3, with 7 nucleotides matching TRBD1. Germline values: CDR1 SGHTA, CDR2 FQGTGA. Losses at the gene ends were 5 bases for V and 5 bases for J; bases not matched to a gene: 3. This CDR3 has 13 residues. As DNA, the CDR3 is TGTGCCAGCAGCCCGGGACAGCGAAACACCATATATTTT. Protein: CASSPGQRNTIYF. The whole variable domain, remainder taken from reference TRBV7-3 and TRBJ1-3, is GAGVSQTPSNKVTEKGKYVELRCDPISGHTALYWYRQSLGQGPEFLIYFQGTGAADDSGLPNDRFFAVRPEGSVSTLKIQRTERGDSAVYLCASSPGQRNTIYFGEGSWLTVV.

The chain employs TRBV28 and TRBJ2-7; D may be TRBD1 (6 bases). V gave up 4 bases and J gave up 2 bases, with 24 bases separating them. This CDR3 has 18 amino acids. In germline, CDR1 is MDHEN, CDR2 SYDVKM. CDR3 sequence: CASSSGHRSSQSPYEQYF. DNA for the CDR3: TGTGCCAGCAGTTCGGGACACCGGTCATCCCAGTCTCCCTACGAGCAGTACTTC.

The chain carries TRBV7-9 and TRBJ1-1; TRBD1 matches 8 bases. CDR1 SEHNR and CDR2 FQNEAQ come from the germline V gene (reference sequence). This CDR3 contains 14 residues. V lost 5 bases to trimming and J lost 5 bases; unmatched junction nucleotides: 7. CDR3: CASSRGQGGTEAFF. CDR3 nucleotide sequence: TGTGCCAGCAGCAGAGGACAGGGCGGGACTGAAGCTTTCTTT.

The rearrangement uses TRBV28 and TRBJ1-2; a weak D match, TRBD1 (5 bases). Germline V CDR1 and CDR2: MDHEN, SYDVKM. With 7 bases removed from V and 7 bases from J, the gap between germline ends came to 13 bases. This CDR3 has 12 amino acids. CDR3 coding DNA: TGTGCCAGCACCAGGGACGGACTTGGCTACACCTTC. As protein: CASTRDGLGYTF.

In DNA form, the CDR3 reads TGTGCCAGTAGTATTCCGACAGGGAGTAACACCGGGGAGCTGTTTTTT. It specifies CASSIPTGSNTGELFF. The chain has TRBV19 and TRBJ2-2; 7 bases align to TRBD1. The CDR3 spans 16 residues. Germline V CDR1 and CDR2: LNHDA, SQIVND (reference sequence). J was trimmed by 2 bases and V by 3 bases; bases with no gene match: 6.

The chain recombines TRBV7-9 with TRBJ2-2; TRBD1 aligns across 8 bases. The CDR3 contains 14 residues. Germline CDR1 reads SEHNR; CDR2 reads FQNEAQ (reference sequence). The V gene end was trimmed by 3 bases and the J gene end by 7 bases; junction bases not matched to a gene: 4. The CDR3 region is CASSFQGAVGELFF. CDR3 DNA sequence: TGTGCCAGCAGCTTCCAGGGGGCGGTCGGGGAGCTGTTTTTT.

This rearrangement joins TRBV18 to TRBJ1-5, with a possible D match to TRBD1 (5 bases). Germline V gene sequence: CDR1 KGHSH, CDR2 LQKENI. Trimming took 5 bases from V and 1 from J, leaving 9 bases between them. The CDR3 length is 14 residues. Written as DNA, the CDR3 is TGTGCCAGCTCAGCGCAGGGAAGCAATCAGCCCCAGCATTTT. It is translated as CASSAQGSNQPQHF. The full variable domain, rest sourced from reference TRBV18 and TRBJ1-5, is NAGVMQNPRHLVRRRGQEARLRCSPMKGHSHVYWYRQLPEEGLKFMVYLQKENIIDESGMPKERFSAEFPKEGPSILRIQQVVRGDSAAYFCASSAQGSNQPQHFGDGTRLSIL.

The V and J genes are TRBV2 and TRBJ1-6; D call uncertain. CDR3 length: 12 amino acids. Trimming shortened V by 2 bases and J by 18 bases, and 14 bases separated the two germline ends. The germline V gene has CDR1 SNHLY and CDR2 FYNNEI. Here the CDR3 reads CASSEQTFIPHF. CDR3 DNA: TGTGCCAGCAGTGAACAAACGTTTATCCCCCACTTT.

CDR3 sequence reads: CASSLESDRGWNQPQHF. The CDR3 DNA reads as TGTGCCAGCAGCTTAGAGTCCGACAGGGGCTGGAATCAGCCCCAGCATTTT. The rearrangement uses TRBV7-2 and TRBJ1-5; TRBD1 matches 8 bases. With V trimmed by 1 base and J by 4 bases, 9 bases remained unmatched. This CDR3 is 17 amino acids long. In germline, CDR1 is SGHTA, CDR2 FQGNSA.

This chain connects TRBV12-3 or TRBV12-4 to TRBJ2-5; D is ambiguous. The CDR3 extends over 13 amino acids. Trimming shortened V by 2 bases and J by 0 bases, and 4 bases separated the two germline ends. The CDR3 reads CASSLNNQETQYF. CDR3 nucleotides: TGTGCCAGCAGTTTAAACAACCAAGAGACCCAGTACTTC.

The rearrangement joins TRBV11-3 to TRBJ2-7; D is unclear. V was trimmed by 5 bases and J by 1 base, leaving 9 bases between them. This CDR3 has 13 amino acids. Germline V gene lookup returns CDR1 SGHNT and CDR2 YENEEA. The CDR3 reads CASSPGQSYEQYF. The CDR3 region has the DNA TGTGCCAGCAGCCCCGGGCAGTCCTACGAGCAGTACTTC.

The rearrangement joins TRBV5-1 to TRBJ2-2; TRBD1 matches at 8 bases. The CDR3 length is 13 residues. The germline V gene encodes CDR1 SGHRS and CDR2 YFSETQ. V was clipped by 4 bases and J by 7 bases; unmatched bases: 3. This chain's CDR3 is CASSTDRGGELFF. The CDR3 bases are TGCGCCAGCAGCACCGACAGGGGCGGGGAGCTGTTTTTT.

This clone was found once. The genes are TRBV5-6 and TRBJ2-1; 11 bases map to TRBD2. J gave up 4 bases and V 2 bases, and 2 bases lay outside the gene matches. Germline-derived CDR1 and CDR2 are SGHDT and YYEEEE. CDR3 size: 15 residues. As DNA, the CDR3 is TGTGCCAGCAGCTTTGGGACTAGCGGTTACAATGAGCAGTTCTTC. It yields the protein CASSFGTSGYNEQFF.

CDR3 nucleotide sequence: TGTGCCAGCAGCTTAGCCGGGACTAGCGGGGGGCTGCAGTATTTT. It encodes CASSLAGTSGGLQYF. The rearrangement joins TRBV7-2 to TRBJ2-3, with 15 bases that match TRBD2. Germline V gives CDR1 SGHTA, CDR2 FQGNSA. CDR3 length: 15 residues. The J segment lost 11 bases and the V segment lost 0 bases, leaving 3 bases of the junction unmatched.

The chain is built from TRBV20-1 and TRBJ2-1; 9 bases line up with TRBD2. This CDR3 contains 13 residues. The germline V gene has CDR1 DFQATT and CDR2 SNEGSKA (reference sequence). The V segment lost 3 bases and the J segment 9 bases; nucleotides outside the gene matches: 6. The CDR3 sequence is CSASPHSGGEQFF. In DNA, the CDR3 is TGCAGTGCTAGTCCTCATAGCGGGGGTGAGCAGTTCTTC.

The rearrangement joins TRBV5-6 to TRBJ1-6; D might be TRBD1 (6 bases). CDR1 is SGHDT, CDR2 YYEEEE, per germline. V lost 2 bases and J lost 8, with 17 bases in between. The CDR3 has 16 amino acids. The CDR3 is CASSFFSDRSDSPLHF. CDR3 coding DNA: TGTGCCAGCAGCTTTTTTTCCGACAGGTCAGATTCACCCCTCCACTTT.

The chain has TRBV13 and TRBJ2-3, with no clear D. The germline V gene encodes CDR1 PRHDT and CDR2 FYEKMQ (reference sequence). Trimming stripped 5 bases from V and 4 bases from J, with 16 bases between. This CDR3 has 15 residues. As DNA, the CDR3 is TGTGCCAGCAGCCCCCCGCTGCACGGAGCAGATACGCAGTATTTT. It specifies CASSPPLHGADTQYF.

This chain connects TRBV4-1 to TRBJ2-3, with 13 bases matching TRBD2. In germline, CDR1 is MGHRA, CDR2 YSYEKL. V shed 4 bases and J 0 bases; nucleotides not matched to a gene: 7. The CDR3 extends over 18 amino acids. The CDR3 nucleotides are TGCGCCAGCAGCCTCCGGACTAGCGGGGGAAGTAGCACAGATACGCAGTATTTT. Its protein is CASSLRTSGGSSTDTQYF.

This chain links TRBV6-5 with TRBJ1-5, with D unclear. The V gene lost 2 bases and the J gene lost 4 bases, with 15 bases spanning the gap. Per the germline V gene, CDR1 is MNHEY and CDR2 is SVGAGI. The CDR3 contains 16 residues. CDR3 amino acids: CASSYETATVNQPQHF. The CDR3 DNA is TGTGCCAGCAGTTACGAGACGGCAACAGTGAATCAGCCCCAGCATTTT.

V usage is TRBV3-1 (or the pseudogene TRBV3-2) and J usage is TRBJ2-7, with TRBD2 matching 8 bases. CDR3 length: 13 residues. Germline CDR1 and CDR2: LGHDT and YNNKEL (reference sequence). J gave up 1 base and V 8 bases, and 4 bases lay outside the gene matches. CDR3 nucleotides: TGTGCCAGCCACGCTAGCGGGTCCTACGAGCAGTACTTC. This sequence encodes CASHASGSYEQYF.

This rearrangement joins TRBV15 to TRBJ1-5, with D possibly being TRBD1 (6 bases). Trimming pared 5 bases from V and 5 bases from J, leaving 13 bases between. Germline CDR1 LNHNV, CDR2 YYDKDF (reference sequence). This CDR3 spans 14 amino acids. CDR3 coding DNA: TGTGCCACCAGCGGAGGGGGTGGAGATCAGCCCCAGCATTTT. Translation gives CATSGGGGDQPQHF.

The chain uses TRBV9 and TRBJ1-4; TRBD1 aligns across 8 bases. Germline CDR1 is SGDLS and CDR2 is YYNGEE. This CDR3 region has 14 residues. Trimming removed 4 bases from V and 7 bases from J; junction bases left unmatched: 6. CDR3 protein: CASSLSRGPEKLFF. In DNA form, the CDR3 reads TGTGCCAGCAGCCTTAGCAGGGGGCCTGAAAAACTGTTTTTT.

The genes are TRBV5-5 and TRBJ2-1; 8 bases fit TRBD2. Germline-derived CDR1 and CDR2 are SGHKS and YYEKEE (reference sequence). Germline trimming cut 4 bases from V and 1 base from J; bases unmatched to any gene: 7. The CDR3 sequence is 16 residues long. CDR3 DNA: TGTGCCAGCAGCCCGGGGGGGGCGACATCCTACAATGAGCAGTTCTTC. Residues: CASSPGGATSYNEQFF.

This clone has a handful of counts. The V and J genes are TRBV30 and TRBJ2-3; the D is unclear. The CDR3 sequence is 14 residues long. Germline values: CDR1 GTSNPN, CDR2 SVGIG (reference sequence). Trimming took 8 bases from V and 6 from J, leaving 21 bases between them. CDR3 coding DNA: TGTGCCGGCAAGCCCCCCTCCGGGTGGGATACGCAGTATTTT. This gives the protein CAGKPPSGWDTQYF.

The chain uses TRBV6-1 and TRBJ2-3; 11 nucleotides agree with TRBD2. The CDR3 covers 17 residues. J gave up 0 bases and V 4 bases, and 6 bases lay outside the gene matches. Looked up from germline, CDR1 is MNHNS and CDR2 is SASEGT. The CDR3 nucleotides are TGTGCCAGCAGTGCACCGACTAGCGGGGCTAGCACAGATACGCAGTATTTT. Encoded protein: CASSAPTSGASTDTQYF.